Following are 12 T cell receptor beta chains from one sample sequenced in a study of beta chain features in type 1 diabetes. Study conclusions and caveats: Type 1 diabetes patients showed a moderate but significant shortening of TCRB CDR3s in all four CD4+ subsets.

Sequenced material consisted of expressed TCRB transcripts (all of the isolated RNA was reverse transcribed). Measured with immunoSEQ multiplex PCR; TCRdb has only the in-frame clones, and not every one. The sample lists 600,000 to 700,000 clones, 12% occurring once. Antigens for these TCRs are unknown. The sample comprised naive CD4+ T cells from blood. The receptors stem from a man aged 25-40 years with type 1 diabetes.

The table lists this clone with a few counts. The chain is built from TRBV4-2 and TRBJ2-7; 8 bases are a match to TRBD2. Germline V gives CDR1 LGHNA, CDR2 YNFKEQ. The CDR3 extends over 17 amino acids. V shed 0 bases, J shed 5 bases, and the junction held 12 bases outside the gene matches. DNA for the CDR3: TGTGCCAGCAGCCAAGAGGGAATGGCGGGGGGTGATCACGAGCAGTACTTC. Its translation: CASSQEGMAGGDHEQYF.

This chain uses TRBV5-4 with TRBJ2-3; D is ambiguous. Trimming removed 2 bases from V and 0 bases from J, with 10 bases in between. The germline V gene encodes CDR1 SGHNT and CDR2 YYREEE (reference sequence). The CDR3 extends over 15 amino acids. CDR3 in DNA: TGTGCCAGCAGCTTCGACATCGCTAGCACAGATACGCAGTATTTT. Translating gives CASSFDIASTDTQYF. The full variable domain, rest sourced from reference TRBV5-4 and TRBJ2-3, is ETGVTQSPTHLIKTRGQQVTLRCSSQSGHNTVSWYQQALGQGPQFIFQYYREEENGRGNFPPRFSGLQFPNYSSELNVNALELDDSALYLCASSFDIASTDTQYFGPGTRLTVL.

The J gene is TRBJ1-5, the V gene TRBV28; 7 positions match TRBD1. Germline V gene data show CDR1 as MDHEN and CDR2 as SYDVKM. This CDR3 contains 16 residues. V shed 2 bases and J 7 bases; nucleotides not matched to a gene: 11. This chain's CDR3 is CASSLPGMQGEQPQHF. As DNA, the CDR3 is TGTGCCAGCAGTTTACCCGGGATGCAGGGGGAACAGCCCCAGCATTTT.

This chain uses TRBV5-4 with TRBJ1-2; D possibly corresponds to TRBD1 (6 bases). CDR1 SGHNT and CDR2 YYREEE come from the germline V gene (reference sequence). V dropped 9 bases and J dropped 0 bases, with 21 bases sitting between them. The CDR3 extends over 16 amino acids. The CDR3 reads CATRRDRDITNYGYTF. DNA for the CDR3: TGTGCCACCCGACGGGATCGGGACATAACTAACTATGGCTACACCTTC.

This chain uses TRBV7-9 with TRBJ1-2; 9 bases map to TRBD1. V lost 4 bases, J lost 2 bases, and 2 bases stayed unmatched. The CDR3 has 14 residues. Germline CDR1 reads SEHNR; CDR2 reads FQNEAQ (reference sequence). In DNA, the CDR3 is TGTGCCAGCAGCTGGGACAGGGCCAACTATGGCTACACCTTC. Residues: CASSWDRANYGYTF.

In its sample, this clone was seen a few times. This chain connects TRBV7-8 to TRBJ1-5, with D perhaps matching TRBD1 (5 bases). Germline-derived CDR1 and CDR2 are SGHVS and FQNEAQ. CDR3 length: 14 residues. V dropped 1 base and J dropped 5 bases, with 9 bases sitting between them. The CDR3 is CASSLVQADQPQHF. The CDR3 nucleotides read TGTGCCAGCAGCTTAGTACAGGCCGATCAGCCCCAGCATTTT.

This clone was observed a single time. The chain couples TRBV18 to TRBJ2-7; maybe TRBD1 (6 bases). V lost 2 bases and J lost 3, with 11 bases in between. The CDR3 is made up of 14 amino acids. From germline, CDR1 is KGHSH and CDR2 LQKENI. CDR3 nucleotide sequence: TGTGCCAGCTCACCAACAGGGACAAACTACGAGCAGTACTTC. This gives the protein CASSPTGTNYEQYF.

This clone was seen only a few times. The chain uses TRBV9 and TRBJ2-3; D could derive from TRBD1 or TRBD2 (5 bases each). Germline V gene lookup returns CDR1 SGDLS and CDR2 YYNGEE. Trimming cost V 3 bases and J 2 bases, with 13 bases left between them. The CDR3 runs to 15 residues. CDR3 DNA: TGTGCCAGCAGCGGGATGGGACGGTTCACAGATACGCAGTATTTT. It specifies CASSGMGRFTDTQYF.

V usage is TRBV5-1 and J usage is TRBJ2-5, with a possible D match to TRBD2 (5 bases). Trimming left V 0 bases short and J 4 bases short, with 10 bases between. In germline, CDR1 is SGHRS, CDR2 YFSETQ. The CDR3 extends over 14 amino acids. CDR3: CASSLEASTETQYF. The CDR3 DNA sequence: TGCGCCAGCAGCTTGGAAGCTAGCACAGAGACCCAGTACTTC. The entire variable domain, with the rest obtained from reference TRBV5-1 and TRBJ2-5, is as follows: KAGVTQTPRYLIKTRGQQVTLSCSPISGHRSVSWYQQTPGQGLQFLFEYFSETQRNKGNFPGRFSGRQFSNSRSEMNVSTLELGDSALYLCASSLEASTETQYFGPGTRLLVL.

This clone was observed a few times. CDR3 DNA sequence: TGTGCCAGCCGGGTCAGCACAGATACGCAGTATTTT. Protein product: CASRVSTDTQYF. The chain couples TRBV6-1 to TRBJ2-3; D remains unclear. V shed 8 bases and J shed 0 bases, with 6 bases lying between them. CDR1 and CDR2 from the germline V gene are MNHNS and SASEGT. The CDR3 is 12 amino acids.

This chain uses TRBV6-5 with TRBJ2-2; TRBD1 matches 9 bases. Germline values: CDR1 MNHEY, CDR2 SVGAGI. After removal of 7 bases from V and 7 bases from J, the junction contained 7 bases not matched to a gene. This CDR3 contains 14 residues. The CDR3 DNA reads TGTGCCAGCAACCTACAGGGGGCTATCGGGGAGCTGTTTTTT. Translated: CASNLQGAIGELFF.

In its sample, this clone was seen a few times. This sequence joins TRBV6-5 and TRBJ2-2; D is ambiguous. V was clipped by 6 bases and J by 6 bases, with 11 bases between them. The CDR3 is made up of 13 amino acids. CDR1 is MNHEY and CDR2 is SVGAGI in the germline V gene. CDR3 residues: CASSLVRAGELFF. In DNA, the CDR3 is TGTGCCAGCAGCCTCGTACGGGCCGGGGAGCTGTTTTTT.